These 16 T cell receptor beta chains were all obtained from the same sample, sequenced in a study of T cells in Graves' hyperthyroidism and ophthalmopathy. TCR beta CDR3 sequences were amplified from RNA transcripts. When the TCR CDR3 underwent first-round RT-PCR, the HTBI primer set was used. TCRdb reprocessed the multiplex PCR reads via MiXCR and lists one record per CDR3 protein. The sample includes around 380,000 distinct CDR3 sequences, 13% of them seen just once. The sample consisted of blood. The receptor set was obtained from a man aged 30-40 years with Graves' hyperthyroidism that later progressed to Graves' ophthalmopathy.

V gene TRBV28 combines with J gene TRBJ1-3, with D unclear. CDR1 is MDHEN, CDR2 SYDVKM, per germline. This CDR3 has 14 amino acids. Between the trimmed V and J ends, which lost 6 bases and 4 bases, there was a span of 13 bases. The CDR3 is CASSSPSRGNTIYF. In DNA form, the CDR3 reads TGTGCCAGCAGCTCCCCTTCCCGGGGAAACACCATATATTTT.

This sequence joins TRBV7-9 and TRBJ2-4; no definite D call. The CDR3 runs 15 residues. Trimming cost V 5 bases and J 0 bases, with 11 bases left between them. Germline lookup yields CDR1 SEHNR and CDR2 FQNEAQ (reference sequence). The CDR3 here is CASSKIGVAKNIQYF. The CDR3 DNA follows: TGTGCCAGCAGCAAGATTGGGGTAGCCAAAAACATTCAGTACTTC.

This sequence joins TRBV20-1 and TRBJ1-3; tentatively, D is TRBD1 (5 bases). V lost 2 bases, J lost 0 bases, and 14 bases lay in between. Germline CDR1 DFQATT, CDR2 SNEGSKA (reference sequence). The CDR3 sequence is 16 residues long. The CDR3: CSARRGGRLSGNTIYF. CDR3 nucleotides: TGCAGTGCTAGAAGGGGCGGCAGACTCTCTGGAAACACCATATATTTT.

This clonotype was counted only a few times. The chain has TRBV6-1 and TRBJ2-7, with TRBD2 identical over 8 bases. CDR1 is MNHNS, CDR2 SASEGT, per germline. The CDR3 loop spans 13 amino acids. The V segment lost 3 bases and the J segment 2 bases; nucleotides outside the gene matches: 0. The CDR3 spells CASSEGLAYEQYF. The CDR3 bases are TGTGCCAGCAGTGAGGGACTAGCCTACGAGCAGTACTTC.

This chain links TRBV12-3 or TRBV12-4 with TRBJ2-3; the D gene is possibly TRBD2 (7 bases). Trimming removed 2 bases at V and 2 bases at J, with 14 bases between. This CDR3 contains 16 residues. The CDR3 region has the DNA TGTGCCAGCAGTTTATTCCGGGGGGCGCTCACAGATACGCAGTATTTT. Translating it yields CASSLFRGALTDTQYF.

J is TRBJ2-5 and V is TRBV20-1; 7 positions match TRBD2. CDR1 is DFQATT and CDR2 is SNEGSKA in the germline V gene (reference sequence). J lost 1 base, V lost 4 bases, and 3 bases had no gene match. CDR3 length: 13 residues. DNA for the CDR3: TGCAGTGCTAACCTAGCGGTCCAAGAGACCCAGTACTTC. Amino acid sequence: CSANLAVQETQYF.

The rearrangement uses TRBV7-9 and TRBJ2-3, with 7 nucleotides matching TRBD2. The CDR3 contains 14 residues. V lost 8 bases to trimming and J lost 4 bases; unmatched junction nucleotides: 9. In germline, CDR1 is SEHNR, CDR2 FQNEAQ (reference sequence). The CDR3 region is CASGTTPSADTQYF. The DNA of the CDR3 is TGTGCCAGCGGGACTACTCCTAGCGCAGATACGCAGTATTTT.

In this sample, this clonotype turned up many times. This rearrangement joins TRBV6-1 to TRBJ2-3, with a tentative D call TRBD1 (6 bases). This CDR3 region has 15 residues. V lost 4 bases and J 0 bases, leaving 11 bases between the germline ends. Germline CDR1 and CDR2: MNHNS and SASEGT. The CDR3 region is CASSVLDSSTDTQYF. The CDR3 DNA follows: TGTGCCAGCAGTGTATTGGACAGTAGCACAGATACGCAGTATTTT.

This clonotype came up a few times. The J gene is TRBJ1-3, the V gene TRBV9; D unresolved. The CDR3 is 15 amino acids. Trimming cost V 0 bases and J 3 bases, with 10 bases left between them. Germline CDR1 and CDR2: SGDLS and YYNGEE. This CDR3 reads CASSVGTYLGNTIYF. CDR3 coding DNA: TGTGCCAGCAGCGTAGGGACCTATCTTGGAAACACCATATATTTT.

This chain connects TRBV5-1 to TRBJ1-4; D gene ambiguous. The V and J ends lost 0 bases and 2 bases respectively, with 8 bases between them. Germline V gene lookup returns CDR1 SGHRS and CDR2 YFSETQ. CDR3 size: 15 residues. The CDR3 here is CASSLEAGTNEKLFF. The CDR3 DNA reads as TGCGCCAGCAGCTTGGAGGCGGGGACTAATGAAAAACTGTTTTTT.

V usage is TRBV7-8 and J usage is TRBJ2-2; 10 bases align to TRBD2. Germline V CDR1 and CDR2: SGHVS, FQNEAQ. The CDR3 length is 15 residues. The V segment lost 5 bases and the J segment 6 bases; nucleotides outside the gene matches: 6. CDR3: CASSVSGGFSGELFF. For the CDR3, the DNA is TGTGCCAGCAGCGTTAGCGGGGGGTTTTCCGGGGAGCTGTTTTTT.

This clonotype was detected ten times or more. This sequence joins TRBV28 and TRBJ2-7; D is unresolved. Trimming shortened V by 5 bases and J by 1 base, and 18 bases separated the two germline ends. Germline CDR1 reads MDHEN; CDR2 reads SYDVKM. There are 16 residues in the CDR3. In DNA, the CDR3 is TGTGCCAGCAGTCCTGCAATGGGGTCAATTTCCTACGAGCAGTACTTC. Amino acids: CASSPAMGSISYEQYF.

This clonotype appeared many times. This chain joins TRBV2 and TRBJ1-3; D uncertain. The V gene's germline CDR1 is SNHLY and CDR2 FYNNEI. The V end lost 3 bases, the J end lost 2 bases, and 8 bases lay between the germline ends. The CDR3 runs 14 residues. For the CDR3, the DNA is TGTGCCAGCAGTGAGGGAGGTGCTGGAAACACCATATATTTT. Amino acid sequence: CASSEGGAGNTIYF.

This clonotype was observed a handful of times. The V call is TRBV20-1, the J call TRBJ2-3; 7 nucleotides align to TRBD2. In germline, CDR1 is DFQATT, CDR2 SNEGSKA (reference sequence). V was clipped by 5 bases and J by 10 bases; unmatched bases: 18. The CDR3 length is 15 residues. As DNA, the CDR3 is TGCAGTGCTCCCCCGGGACGGCCGGGGGGAGTGGCGCAGTATTTT. This encodes CSAPPGRPGGVAQYF.

Notes on this clonotype: The junction does not match germline at one end; this may be a read error. The chain joins TRBV6-1 to TRBJ2-2; 7 nucleotides align to TRBD1. The CDR3 is made up of 15 amino acids. Germline values: CDR1 MNHNS, CDR2 SASEGT. The CDR3 DNA reads TGTGCCAGCAGTGAGAGGGGGCGAGGCACCGGGAAGCTGTTTTTT. It specifies CASSERGRGTGKLFF.

The DNA for the CDR3 is TGTGCCAGCACTGGCAGAAATTATACCGGGGAGCTGTTTTTT. This encodes CASTGRNYTGELFF. V usage is TRBV6-1 and J usage is TRBJ2-2; D is unresolved. The length of the CDR3 is 14 residues. V shed 7 bases and J shed 5 bases, with 14 bases lying between them. In germline, CDR1 is MNHNS, CDR2 SASEGT.